This T cell receptor beta chain appears in the sequencing data of a study of T cell responses to AZD1222 COVID-19 vaccine. Study summary: Pooled in the analysis were second doses at about 4 or about 12 weeks.

This clone showed up just once. Its antigen is not known. General study results and limits: Epitopes outside B.1.351 and B.1.1.7 mutated regions reportedly drew nearly half of spike TCRs. Baseline seropositivity occurred in only a handful of AZD1222 recipients. Only after the peak T cell response were repertoires sampled.

Germline CDR1 reads SGHTA; CDR2 reads FQGNSA. The V end was cut by 1 base, the J end by 0 bases, with 7 bases between. The CDR3 is 15 amino acids. TCRdb's table, derived via immunoSEQ multiplex PCR, lists solely in-frame clones and lacks some. The repertoire holds around 170,000 clones, approximately 90% seen once, with approximately 0.97% in the top ten. V gene TRBV7-2 combines with J gene TRBJ2-1; D is ambiguous. This TCR was sampled from an adult in good health. The specimen was peripheral blood, collected on day 0 of AZD1222 vaccination. The CDR3 region is CASSLEVSSYNEQFF. The CDR3 DNA reads TGTGCCAGCAGCTTAGAGGTGAGCTCCTACAATGAGCAGTTCTTC.